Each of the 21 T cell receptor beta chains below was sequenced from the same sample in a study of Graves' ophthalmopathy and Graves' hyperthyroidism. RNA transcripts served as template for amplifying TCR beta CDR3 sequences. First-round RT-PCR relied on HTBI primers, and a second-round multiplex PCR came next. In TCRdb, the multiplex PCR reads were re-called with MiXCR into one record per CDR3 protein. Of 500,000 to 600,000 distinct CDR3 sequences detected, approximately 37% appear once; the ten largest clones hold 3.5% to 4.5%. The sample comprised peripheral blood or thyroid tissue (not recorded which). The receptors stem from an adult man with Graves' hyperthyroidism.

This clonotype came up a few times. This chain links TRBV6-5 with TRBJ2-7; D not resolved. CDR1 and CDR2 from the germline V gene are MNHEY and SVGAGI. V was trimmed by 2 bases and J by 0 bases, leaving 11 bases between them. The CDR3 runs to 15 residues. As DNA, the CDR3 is TGTGCCAGCAGTTACGGCCGCCTGAGCTCCTACGAGCAGTACTTC. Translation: CASSYGRLSSYEQYF.

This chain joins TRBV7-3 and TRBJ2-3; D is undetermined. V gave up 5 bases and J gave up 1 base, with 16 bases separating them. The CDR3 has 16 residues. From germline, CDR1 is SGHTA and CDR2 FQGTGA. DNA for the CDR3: TGTGCCAGCAGCAGAAACCGAGATGGTGGCACAGATACGCAGTATTTT. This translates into CASSRNRDGGTDTQYF.

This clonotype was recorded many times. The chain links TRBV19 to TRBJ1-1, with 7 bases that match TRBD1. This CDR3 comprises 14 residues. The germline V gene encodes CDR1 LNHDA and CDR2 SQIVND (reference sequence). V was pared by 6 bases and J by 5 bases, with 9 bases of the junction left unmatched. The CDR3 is CASRDRDGGTEAFF. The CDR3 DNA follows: TGTGCCAGTAGAGACAGGGACGGCGGGACTGAAGCTTTCTTT.

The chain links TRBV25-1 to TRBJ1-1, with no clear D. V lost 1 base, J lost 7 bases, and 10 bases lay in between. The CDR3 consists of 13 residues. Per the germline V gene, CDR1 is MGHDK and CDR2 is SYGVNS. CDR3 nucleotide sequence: TGTGCCAGCAGTGAATTAGGGCGTGATGAAGCTTTCTTT. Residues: CASSELGRDEAFF.

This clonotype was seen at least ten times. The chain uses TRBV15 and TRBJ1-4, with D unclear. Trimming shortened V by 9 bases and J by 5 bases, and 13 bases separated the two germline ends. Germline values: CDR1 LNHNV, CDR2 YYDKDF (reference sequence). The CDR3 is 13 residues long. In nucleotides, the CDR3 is TGTGCCACTACCGACGGATTAAATGAAAAACTGTTTTTT. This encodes CATTDGLNEKLFF.

The CDR3 DNA sequence: TGTGCCAGCAGTTTCCTAACAGGGGAAGTTGTGGGCTACACCTTC. Its translation: CASSFLTGEVVGYTF. The rearrangement joins TRBV27 to TRBJ1-2, with TRBD1 identical over 7 bases. V was clipped by 3 bases and J by 8 bases; unmatched bases: 12. This CDR3 contains 15 residues. Germline V lookup: CDR1 MNHEY, CDR2 SMNVEV (reference sequence).

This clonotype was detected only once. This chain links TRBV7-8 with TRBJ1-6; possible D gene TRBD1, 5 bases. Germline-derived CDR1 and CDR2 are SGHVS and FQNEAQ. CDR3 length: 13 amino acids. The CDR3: CAVDSAYNSPLHF. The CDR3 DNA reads TGTGCTGTTGACAGCGCGTATAATTCACCCCTCCACTTT.

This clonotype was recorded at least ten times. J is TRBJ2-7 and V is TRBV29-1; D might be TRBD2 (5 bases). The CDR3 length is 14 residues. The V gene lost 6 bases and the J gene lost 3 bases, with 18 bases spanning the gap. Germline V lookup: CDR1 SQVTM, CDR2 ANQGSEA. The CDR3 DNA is TGCAGCGTCTCCGGGCGGGCCGCCTTCTACGAGCAGTACTTC. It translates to CSVSGRAAFYEQYF.

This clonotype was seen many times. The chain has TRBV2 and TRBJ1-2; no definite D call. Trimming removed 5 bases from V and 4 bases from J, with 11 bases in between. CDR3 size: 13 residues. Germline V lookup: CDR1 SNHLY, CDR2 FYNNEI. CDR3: CASSPALLYGYTF. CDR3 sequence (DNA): TGTGCCAGCAGTCCAGCCTTACTCTATGGCTACACCTTC.

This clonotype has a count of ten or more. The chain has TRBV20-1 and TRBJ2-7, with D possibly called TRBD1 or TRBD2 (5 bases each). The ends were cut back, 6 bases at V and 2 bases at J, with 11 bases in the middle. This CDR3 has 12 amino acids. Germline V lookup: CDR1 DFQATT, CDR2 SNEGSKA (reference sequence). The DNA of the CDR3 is TGCAGTGCCCCCCGGGGACCCTACGAGCAGTACTTC. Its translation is CSAPRGPYEQYF.

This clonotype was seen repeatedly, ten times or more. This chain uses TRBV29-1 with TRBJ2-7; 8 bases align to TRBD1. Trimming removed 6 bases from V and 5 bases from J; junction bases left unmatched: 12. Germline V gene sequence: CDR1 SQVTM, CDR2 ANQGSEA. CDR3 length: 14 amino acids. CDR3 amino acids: CSVGIGTGNHEQYF. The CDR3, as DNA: TGCAGCGTGGGGATCGGGACAGGAAACCACGAGCAGTACTTC.

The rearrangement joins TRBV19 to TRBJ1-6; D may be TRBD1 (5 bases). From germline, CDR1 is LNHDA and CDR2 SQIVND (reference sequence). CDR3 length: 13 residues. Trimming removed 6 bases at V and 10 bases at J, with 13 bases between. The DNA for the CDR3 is TGTGCCAGTAGACAAGGGGAGATATCACCCCTCCACTTT. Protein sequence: CASRQGEISPLHF. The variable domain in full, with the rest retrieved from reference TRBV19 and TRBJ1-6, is DGGITQSPKYLFRKEGQNVTLSCEQNLNHDAMYWYRQDPGQGLRLIYYSQIVNDFQKGDIAEGYSVSREKKESFPLTVTSAQKNPTAFYLCASRQGEISPLHFGNGTRLTVT.

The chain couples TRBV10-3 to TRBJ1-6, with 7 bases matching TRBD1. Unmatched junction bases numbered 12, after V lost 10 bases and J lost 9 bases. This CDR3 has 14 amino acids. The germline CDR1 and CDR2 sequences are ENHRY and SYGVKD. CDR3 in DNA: TGTGCCAGCAATTCAGGGGGGCAGGTTTCACCCCTCCACTTT. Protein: CASNSGGQVSPLHF.

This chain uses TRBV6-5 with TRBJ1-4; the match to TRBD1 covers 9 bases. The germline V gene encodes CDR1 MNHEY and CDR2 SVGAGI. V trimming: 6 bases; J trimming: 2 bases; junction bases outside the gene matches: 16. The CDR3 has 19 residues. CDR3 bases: TGTGCCAGCAGACCAGGCAAACCGGGACAGGGTCCCACTAATGAAAAACTGTTTTTT. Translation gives CASRPGKPGQGPTNEKLFF.

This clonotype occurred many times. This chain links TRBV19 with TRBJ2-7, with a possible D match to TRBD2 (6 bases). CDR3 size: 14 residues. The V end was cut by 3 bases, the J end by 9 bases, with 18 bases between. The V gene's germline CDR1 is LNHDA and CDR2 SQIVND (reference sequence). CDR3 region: CASSIEGTRTRQYF. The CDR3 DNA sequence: TGTGCCAGTAGTATTGAGGGGACTCGAACACGGCAGTACTTC.

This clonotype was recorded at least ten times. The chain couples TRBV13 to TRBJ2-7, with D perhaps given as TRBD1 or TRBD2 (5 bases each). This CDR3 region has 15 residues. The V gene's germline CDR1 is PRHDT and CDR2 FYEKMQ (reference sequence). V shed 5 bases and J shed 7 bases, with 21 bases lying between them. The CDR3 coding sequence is TGTGCCAGCAGCGGGACCGGGATCCTTCCCCGAGAGCAGTACTTC. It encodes CASSGTGILPREQYF.

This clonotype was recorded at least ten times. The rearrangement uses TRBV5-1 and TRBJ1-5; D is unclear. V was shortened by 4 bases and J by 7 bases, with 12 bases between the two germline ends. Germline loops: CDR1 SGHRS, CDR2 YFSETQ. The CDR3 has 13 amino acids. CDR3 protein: CASSPVGEQPQHF. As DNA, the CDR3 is TGCGCCAGCAGCCCGGTTGGGGAGCAGCCCCAGCATTTT.

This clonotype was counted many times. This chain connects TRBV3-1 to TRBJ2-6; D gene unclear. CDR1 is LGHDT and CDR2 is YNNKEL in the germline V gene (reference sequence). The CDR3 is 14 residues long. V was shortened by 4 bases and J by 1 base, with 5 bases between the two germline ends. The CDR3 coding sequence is TGTGCCAGCAGCCTTCTGTCTGGGGCCAACGTCCTGACTTTC. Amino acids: CASSLLSGANVLTF. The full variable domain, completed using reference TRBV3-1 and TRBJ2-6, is DTAVSQTPKYLVTQMGNDKSIKCEQNLGHDTMYWYKQDSKKFLKIMFSYNNKELIINETVPNRFSPKSPDKAHLNLHINSLELGDSAVYFCASSLLSGANVLTFGAGSRLTVL.

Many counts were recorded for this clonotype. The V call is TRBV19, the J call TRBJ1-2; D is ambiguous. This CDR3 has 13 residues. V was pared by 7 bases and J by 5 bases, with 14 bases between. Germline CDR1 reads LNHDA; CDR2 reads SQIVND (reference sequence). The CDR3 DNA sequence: TGTGCCAGTAATGGGTACGGCGGATATGGCTACACCTTC. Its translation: CASNGYGGYGYTF.

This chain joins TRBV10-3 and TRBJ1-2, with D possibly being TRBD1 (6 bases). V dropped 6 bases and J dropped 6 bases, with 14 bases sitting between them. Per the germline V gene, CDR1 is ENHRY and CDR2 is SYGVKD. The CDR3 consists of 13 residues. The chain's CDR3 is CAIRGDKGNGYTF. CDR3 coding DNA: TGTGCCATCAGGGGGGACAAGGGAAATGGCTACACCTTC.

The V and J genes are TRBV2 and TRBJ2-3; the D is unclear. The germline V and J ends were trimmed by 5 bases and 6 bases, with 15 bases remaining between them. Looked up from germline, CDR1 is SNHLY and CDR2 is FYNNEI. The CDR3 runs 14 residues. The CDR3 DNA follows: TGTGCCAGCAGTTCTACCCATGCCCGGGATACGCAGTATTTT. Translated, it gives CASSSTHARDTQYF. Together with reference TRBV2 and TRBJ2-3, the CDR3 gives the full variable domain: EPEVTQTPSHQVTQMGQEVILRCVPISNHLYFYWYRQILGQKVEFLVSFYNNEISEKSEIFDDQFSVERPDGSNFTLKIRSTKLEDSAMYFCASSSTHARDTQYFGPGTRLTVL.